These 18 T cell receptor beta chains came from one sample sequenced in a study of identical twins. TCRdb independently ran MiXCR on the 5' RACE reads; one entry per CDR3 protein. The sample contains 570,000 or so distinct CDR3 sequences, 9.6% of which appear only once. This same sample was also part of a study on yellow fever vaccine responses in identical twins.

Sequences were obtained from PBMCs. These receptors originate from a woman under 30 in good health.

This clonotype was seen a handful of times. The chain uses TRBV29-1 and TRBJ2-1; D remains unclear. Germline V gene lookup returns CDR1 SQVTM and CDR2 ANQGSEA. V lost 7 bases and J lost 5, with 21 bases in between. The CDR3 has 15 amino acids. The CDR3 protein is CSDGPPLWLNNEQFF. The CDR3 DNA sequence: TGCAGCGACGGACCGCCGCTATGGCTTAACAATGAGCAGTTCTTC.

This clonotype was picked up many times. The chain recombines TRBV4-3 with TRBJ2-7; 9 nucleotides agree with TRBD2. Looked up from germline, CDR1 is LGHNA and CDR2 is YSLEER. The CDR3 loop spans 16 amino acids. The V gene end was trimmed by 0 bases and the J gene end by 1 base; junction bases not matched to a gene: 4. CDR3 sequence: CASSQDTSGRSYEQYF. DNA of the CDR3: TGCGCCAGCAGCCAAGACACTAGCGGGCGATCCTACGAGCAGTACTTC.

This clonotype was seen many times. The chain combines TRBV7-2 with TRBJ2-7, with TRBD2 as a possible D gene (6 bases). CDR3 size: 15 residues. V was clipped by 1 base and J by 5 bases, with 15 bases between them. The germline gives CDR1 SGHTA, CDR2 FQGNSA. CDR3 sequence (DNA): TGTGCCAGCAGCTTAGATGGGGCGGGGAACAACGAGCAGTACTTC. It specifies CASSLDGAGNNEQYF.

The CDR3 DNA reads as TGTGCCAGCAGCTTAAACCAGCCCACAGATACGCAGTATTTT. It translates to CASSLNQPTDTQYF. The chain uses TRBV7-3 and TRBJ2-3; no firm D call. The germline V gene has CDR1 SGHTA and CDR2 FQGTGA. The V and J ends lost 1 base and 2 bases respectively, with 7 bases between them. The CDR3 totals 14 residues.

This clonotype was found many times. The gene calls are TRBV12-3 or TRBV12-4 and TRBJ1-1, with D perhaps matching TRBD1 (5 bases). This CDR3 has 12 residues. V lost 4 bases and J 3 bases, leaving 6 bases between the germline ends. The CDR3 is CASSYRHTEAFF. CDR3 sequence (DNA): TGTGCCAGCAGTTACAGGCACACTGAAGCTTTCTTT.

The chain employs TRBV7-3 and TRBJ2-3; D remains ambiguous. CDR1 and CDR2 (germline): SGHTA, FQGTGA. There are 15 residues in the CDR3. V was pared by 5 bases and J by 3 bases, with 15 bases between. As DNA, the CDR3 is TGTGCCAGCAGCACTACCTACACGACGACAGATACGCAGTATTTT. It specifies CASSTTYTTTDTQYF.

This clonotype was seen ten or more times. The chain combines TRBV6-1 with TRBJ2-3, with D perhaps assigned TRBD1 or TRBD2 (5 bases each). From germline, CDR1 is MNHNS and CDR2 SASEGT. The CDR3 consists of 13 residues. Trimming removed 3 bases at V and 3 bases at J, with 7 bases between. The CDR3 nucleotides are TGTGCCAGCAGTGAGGGGGAGACAGATACGCAGTATTTT. It is translated as CASSEGETDTQYF.

This chain connects TRBV7-9 to TRBJ2-7; 7 bases line up with TRBD1. CDR3 length: 12 residues. V was pared by 4 bases and J by 7 bases, with 4 bases of the junction left unmatched. Germline-derived CDR1 and CDR2 are SEHNR and FQNEAQ (reference sequence). Here the CDR3 reads CASSSMTGEQYF. CDR3 nucleotide sequence: TGTGCCAGCAGCTCAATGACAGGGGAGCAGTACTTC.

In this sample, this clonotype turned up many times. The V call is TRBV4-2, the J call TRBJ2-2, with TRBD1 identical over 9 bases. CDR1 LGHNA and CDR2 YNFKEQ come from the germline V gene. V gave up 5 bases and J gave up 6 bases; unmatched junction bases: 7. The CDR3 length is 15 residues. CDR3 nucleotide sequence: TGTGCCAGCAGCAAACAGGGGGCGCTCCCCGGGGAGCTGTTTTTT. It specifies CASSKQGALPGELFF.

This clonotype showed up many times. One end of the junction fails to match germline, which may point to a read error. The V call is TRBV29-1, the J call TRBJ2-3, with 7 bases identical to TRBD1. CDR1 SQVTM and CDR2 ANQGSEA come from the germline V gene. The CDR3 runs to 14 residues. The CDR3 DNA reads as TGCAGCCTTGAGGGGGCAGGGCCCTCCGATACGCAGTATTTT. Its translation: CSLEGAGPSDTQYF.

This clonotype appeared many times. The chain couples TRBV29-1 to TRBJ2-3; D is perhaps TRBD2 (5 bases). Germline values: CDR1 SQVTM, CDR2 ANQGSEA. The CDR3 has 15 residues. Trimming removed 6 bases from V and 1 base from J, with 17 bases in between. CDR3 in amino acids: CSVPPEVFGTDTQYF. CDR3 sequence (DNA): TGCAGCGTCCCCCCGGAGGTCTTCGGCACAGATACGCAGTATTTT.

The chain couples TRBV12-5 to TRBJ2-7; tentative D call: TRBD1 (6 bases). This CDR3 is 13 amino acids long. Germline CDR1 and CDR2: LGHNT and FRNRAP. Deletions cut 6 bases from V and 5 bases from J, with 14 bases between. The CDR3 DNA reads as TGTGCTAGTGGCCAGAGACAGGTCCACGAGCAGTACTTC. Its translation: CASGQRQVHEQYF.

This clonotype was counted many times. The rearrangement joins TRBV20-1 to TRBJ1-2; D might be TRBD1 (5 bases). Germline V lookup: CDR1 DFQATT, CDR2 SNEGSKA (reference sequence). The CDR3 contains 14 residues. The V end lost 4 bases, the J end lost 4 bases, and 16 bases lay between the germline ends. The CDR3 protein is CSATIDSAGYGYTF. CDR3 sequence (DNA): TGCAGTGCTACCATAGACAGCGCTGGCTATGGCTACACCTTC.

The rearrangement uses TRBV7-9 and TRBJ1-2; D may be TRBD1 (6 bases). Germline CDR1 reads SEHNR; CDR2 reads FQNEAQ (reference sequence). This CDR3 is built from 13 residues. Trimming left V 4 bases short and J 4 bases short, with 10 bases between. The CDR3 region is CASSSGQFYGYTF. The CDR3 coding sequence is TGTGCCAGCAGCTCCGGACAGTTCTATGGCTACACCTTC.

There are many counts of this clonotype. The rearrangement joins TRBV3-2 to TRBJ1-5. TRBV3-2 is flagged as a pseudogene. This CDR3 contains 14 residues. CDR3 residues: CASSQESYNQPQHF. The CDR3 DNA reads as TGTGCCAGCAGCCAAGAGTCCTACAATCAGCCCCAGCATTTT.

The chain uses TRBV20-1 and TRBJ2-7; no firm D call. The V end lost 0 bases, the J end lost 2 bases, and 11 bases lay between the germline ends. The CDR3 loop spans 14 amino acids. CDR1 DFQATT and CDR2 SNEGSKA come from the germline V gene (reference sequence). The CDR3 coding sequence is TGCAGTGCTAGAGAGGATGGGATAGCCTACGAGCAGTACTTC. It yields the protein CSAREDGIAYEQYF.

This chain links TRBV6-2 or TRBV6-3 with TRBJ2-2; D is ambiguous. This CDR3 contains 14 residues. CDR1 is MNHEY and CDR2 is SVGEGT in the germline V gene. V dropped 4 bases and J dropped 3 bases, with 9 bases sitting between them. The CDR3 region is CASSFPIDTGELFF. The CDR3 region has the DNA TGTGCCAGCAGTTTCCCAATCGACACCGGGGAGCTGTTTTTT.

The chain carries TRBV29-1 and TRBJ2-3; D may be TRBD2 (5 bases). V was clipped by 4 bases and J by 5 bases, with 16 bases between them. CDR1 SQVTM and CDR2 ANQGSEA come from the germline V gene. The CDR3 contains 14 residues. The CDR3 region is CSVANPRAVDTQYF. CDR3 bases: TGCAGCGTTGCGAATCCGCGGGCAGTAGATACGCAGTATTTT.